A single sample gave rise to the 30 T cell receptor beta chains below, sequenced in a study of fetal regulatory T cell absence and autoimmunity. TCRdb's copy holds only in-frame clones and misses some; the assay was immunoSEQ multiplex PCR. The sample lists approximately 46,000 clones, approximately 83% occurring once. The sequenced sample consisted of cord blood. The source is a newborn boy with IPEX syndrome.

The V and J genes are TRBV7-8 and TRBJ2-1, with 11 positions matching TRBD2. The CDR3 spans 16 residues. CDR1 and CDR2 (germline): SGHVS, FQNEAQ. Losses at the gene ends were 5 bases for V and 4 bases for J; bases not matched to a gene: 7. CDR3 nucleotides: TGTGCCAGCAGCCAGATAGCGGGGGGGCTATACAATGAGCAGTTCTTC. Translated, it gives CASSQIAGGLYNEQFF.

This clone was observed a few times. The rearrangement joins TRBV7-6 to TRBJ2-7; D may be TRBD1 (5 bases). Germline CDR1 SGHVS, CDR2 FNYEAQ. Trimming took 0 bases from V and 0 from J, leaving 6 bases between them. The CDR3 loop spans 14 amino acids. Here the CDR3 reads CASSLADTSYEQYF. CDR3 DNA sequence: TGTGCCAGCAGCTTAGCGGACACCTCCTACGAGCAGTACTTC. Variable domain in full (rest from reference TRBV7-6 and TRBJ2-7): GAGVSQSPRYKVTKRGQDVALRCDPISGHVSLYWYRQALGQGPEFLTYFNYEAQQDKSGLPNDRFSAERPEGSISTLTIQRTEQRDSAMYRCASSLADTSYEQYFGPGTRLTVT.

The chain links TRBV27 to TRBJ1-1, with 7 bases fitting TRBD1. The length of the CDR3 is 14 residues. From germline, CDR1 is MNHEY and CDR2 SMNVEV (reference sequence). The trim removed 5 bases at V and 6 bases at J, leaving 9 bases unmatched. The CDR3 sequence: CASSTHRGGAEAFF. For the CDR3, the DNA is TGTGCCAGCAGTACCCACAGGGGAGGGGCTGAAGCTTTCTTT.

This clone was seen just once. This CDR3 reads CASSFNGQGKGTDTQYF. CDR3 DNA: TGTGCCAGCAGTTTTAACGGGCAGGGTAAAGGCACAGATACGCAGTATTTT. The rearrangement uses TRBV27 and TRBJ2-3; a possible D gene is TRBD1 (5 bases). The length of the CDR3 is 17 residues. CDR1 and CDR2 (germline): MNHEY, SMNVEV (reference sequence). The V end lost 3 bases, the J end lost 1 base, and 17 bases lay between the germline ends.

This chain connects TRBV6-7 to TRBJ1-4; the match to TRBD1 covers 9 bases. TRBV6-7 is an ORF for which the function is uncertain. Losses at the gene ends were 2 bases for V and 0 bases for J; bases not matched to a gene: 4. This CDR3 comprises 17 residues. CDR3 coding DNA: TGTGCCAGCAGTTACACAGGGGGCCTCGCAACTAATGAAAAACTGTTTTTT. Translation: CASSYTGGLATNEKLFF.

This chain uses TRBV5-4 with TRBJ2-1; no definite D call. Germline CDR1 SGHNT, CDR2 YYREEE (reference sequence). CDR3 length: 12 amino acids. Trimming stripped 6 bases from V and 6 bases from J, with 10 bases between. In DNA, the CDR3 is TGTGCCAGCAAGAGACCAGGCAATGAGCAGTTCTTC. It encodes CASKRPGNEQFF.

This rearrangement joins TRBV9 to TRBJ2-7; 9 nucleotides line up with TRBD2. The CDR3 covers 15 residues. The V gene's germline CDR1 is SGDLS and CDR2 YYNGEE. J was trimmed by 3 bases and V by 0 bases; bases with no gene match: 4. The CDR3, as DNA: TGTGCCAGCAGCGTAGTCCCGACTAGCGGCTACGAGCAGTACTTC. Its translation: CASSVVPTSGYEQYF.

The gene calls are TRBV6-5 and TRBJ2-5; D may be TRBD2 (6 bases). V shed 4 bases and J shed 5 bases, with 14 bases lying between them. This CDR3 has 14 amino acids. CDR1 MNHEY and CDR2 SVGAGI come from the germline V gene. DNA for the CDR3: TGTGCCAGCAGTTCCAGTGCGGGGAGGGAGACCCAGTACTTC. It specifies CASSSSAGRETQYF.

This clone was seen a single time. The rearrangement joins TRBV30 to TRBJ1-3; D is uncertain. There are 12 residues in the CDR3. The germline CDR1 and CDR2 sequences are GTSNPN and SVGIG (reference sequence). The V end lost 5 bases, the J end lost 8 bases, and 13 bases lay between the germline ends. CDR3 in amino acids: CAWQRGEDTIYF. CDR3 DNA: TGTGCCTGGCAGCGGGGAGAAGACACCATATATTTT. The full variable domain, completed using reference TRBV30 and TRBJ1-3, is SQTIHQWPATLVQPVGSPLSLECTVEGTSNPNLYWYRQAAGRGLQLLFYSVGIGQISSEVPQNLSASRPQDRQFILSSKKLLLSDSGFYLCAWQRGEDTIYFGEGSWLTVV.

The rearrangement links TRBV7-2 to TRBJ1-6; D is undetermined. The germline V gene has CDR1 SGHTA and CDR2 FQGNSA. The CDR3 is 16 amino acids. V lost 0 bases, J lost 4 bases, and 10 bases lay in between. This chain's CDR3 is CASSLAARAYNSPLHF. In DNA form, the CDR3 reads TGTGCCAGCAGCTTAGCCGCCAGAGCGTATAATTCACCCCTCCACTTT.

A remark on this clone: The DNA is omitted, as the CDR3 cannot be located on it reliably, and the CDR3 follows TCRdb's listing. The J gene is TRBJ2-3, the V gene TRBV12-1; TRBD2 reflects the table's D call only, with no check against the DNA. TRBV12-1 has pseudogene status. The CDR3 is 16 residues long, counting both termini. This CDR3 reads CASSFACGAPPDTQYF.

This chain joins TRBV4-2 and TRBJ2-7; D is unresolved. The CDR3 totals 15 residues. Deletions cut 0 bases from V and 0 bases from J, with 9 bases between. The germline CDR1 and CDR2 sequences are LGHNA and YNFKEQ. The CDR3 nucleotides are TGTGCCAGCAGCCAAGACCGTGGTAGCTCCTACGAGCAGTACTTC. This gives the protein CASSQDRGSSYEQYF.

This chain's CDR3 is CASSLGLSRRSTDTQYF. The CDR3 DNA is TGTGCCAGCAGCTTAGGCCTAAGTAGGAGGAGCACAGATACGCAGTATTTT. V usage is TRBV13 and J usage is TRBJ2-3; tentatively, D is TRBD2 (5 bases). Germline CDR1 reads PRHDT; CDR2 reads FYEKMQ (reference sequence). The CDR3 sequence is 17 residues long. The germline V and J ends were trimmed by 0 bases and 0 bases, with 13 bases remaining between them.

In this sample, this clone turned up once. The chain has TRBV25-1 and TRBJ1-4; 7 bases fit TRBD1. V shed 3 bases, J shed 1 base, and the junction held 5 bases outside the gene matches. CDR1 is MGHDK and CDR2 is SYGVNS in the germline V gene. The CDR3 is 16 residues long. CDR3 coding DNA: TGTGCCAGCAGTGACTTCGCAGGGGGAACTAATGAAAAACTGTTTTTT. Protein product: CASSDFAGGTNEKLFF.

The chain uses TRBV5-4 and TRBJ1-1; D unclear. CDR3 length: 13 amino acids. From germline, CDR1 is SGHNT and CDR2 YYREEE (reference sequence). Trimming removed 2 bases from V and 5 bases from J, with 10 bases in between. The CDR3 is CASSFSRETEAFF. CDR3 in DNA: TGTGCCAGCAGCTTTTCCCGGGAGACTGAAGCTTTCTTT. Full variable domain (rest looked up from reference TRBV5-4 and TRBJ1-1): ETGVTQSPTHLIKTRGQQVTLRCSSQSGHNTVSWYQQALGQGPQFIFQYYREEENGRGNFPPRFSGLQFPNYSSELNVNALELDDSALYLCASSFSRETEAFFGQGTRLTVV.

The count of this clone is one. The chain links TRBV6-6 to TRBJ2-7; no firm D call. Per the germline V gene, CDR1 is MNHNY and CDR2 is SVGAGI (reference sequence). The CDR3 spans 11 residues. Trimming took off 0 bases at V and 7 bases at J, with 4 bases between the two ends. CDR3 in DNA: TGTGCCAGCAGTTACTCTCTGGAGCAGTACTTC. Translating it yields CASSYSLEQYF.

A few counts support this clone. J is TRBJ1-1 and V is TRBV21-1; no DNA check was done on the table's D call, TRBD1. TRBV21-1 is reported as a pseudogene. The CDR3 runs 16 residues. For the CDR3, the DNA is TGTGCCAGCAGCAAAGATGCAGGGGGGCAGAACACTGAAGCTTTCTTT. It codes for CASSKDAGGQNTEAFF.

The rearrangement uses TRBV5-4 and TRBJ2-5, with D unclear. V lost 0 bases and J 1 base, leaving 4 bases between the germline ends. Germline-derived CDR1 and CDR2 are SGHNT and YYREEE (reference sequence). The CDR3 spans 13 residues. For the CDR3, the DNA is TGTGCCAGCAGCTTGGGCAGCCAAGAGACCCAGTACTTC. Its protein product is CASSLGSQETQYF.

This chain links TRBV30 with TRBJ1-1; D remains unclear. V lost 3 bases and J 3 bases, leaving 5 bases between the germline ends. In germline, CDR1 is GTSNPN, CDR2 SVGIG (reference sequence). This CDR3 is built from 11 residues. The DNA of the CDR3 is TGTGCCTGGAGAATGTACACTGAAGCTTTCTTT. Translation gives CAWRMYTEAFF.

The gene calls are TRBV6-1 and TRBJ2-5; D may be TRBD2 (6 bases). The CDR3 has 13 amino acids. Between the trimmed V and J ends, which lost 6 bases and 1 base, there was a span of 9 bases. Germline CDR1 MNHNS, CDR2 SASEGT. CDR3 region: CASRLSGQETQYF. The CDR3 nucleotides read TGTGCCAGCAGACTTAGCGGCCAAGAGACCCAGTACTTC.

This clone has only a few counts. The V call is TRBV2, the J call TRBJ2-2; TRBD2 matches 14 bases. V gave up 9 bases and J gave up 5 bases; unmatched junction bases: 2. The germline gives CDR1 SNHLY, CDR2 FYNNEI. The CDR3 consists of 14 residues. CDR3 in DNA: TGTGCCAGGAGGACTAGCGGGGGGACCGGGGAGCTGTTTTTT. It encodes CARRTSGGTGELFF.

The V gene is TRBV30, the J gene TRBJ2-7; no reliable D call. V was clipped by 0 bases and J by 4 bases, with 7 bases between them. The V gene's germline CDR1 is GTSNPN and CDR2 SVGIG (reference sequence). The CDR3 totals 12 residues. Here the CDR3 DNA reads TGTGCCTGGAGTGTAAGCGCTTACGAGCAGTACTTC. This translates into CAWSVSAYEQYF.

The V call is TRBV6-5, the J call TRBJ1-2; unclear D gene. Trimming removed 4 bases at V and 2 bases at J, with 11 bases between. Germline V gives CDR1 MNHEY, CDR2 SVGAGI. This CDR3 comprises 14 residues. CDR3: CASSSWTVNYGYTF. The CDR3 DNA reads as TGTGCCAGCAGTTCTTGGACGGTCAACTATGGCTACACCTTC.

The chain employs TRBV2 and TRBJ1-5, with D unclear. CDR3 length: 13 residues. CDR1 and CDR2 from the germline V gene are SNHLY and FYNNEI. The ends were cut back, 7 bases at V and 4 bases at J, with 11 bases in the middle. The CDR3 region has the DNA TGTGCCAGCACCAGAGAGGGTAATCAGCCCCAGCATTTT. Its protein product is CASTREGNQPQHF.

J is TRBJ2-3 and V is TRBV4-1; no definite D call. Germline V gene sequence: CDR1 MGHRA, CDR2 YSYEKL. CDR3 length: 14 residues. V was trimmed by 1 base and J by 0 bases, leaving 5 bases between them. The CDR3, as DNA: TGCGCCAGCAGCCAAGGAACTAGCACAGATACGCAGTATTTT. Residues: CASSQGTSTDTQYF.

The V and J genes are TRBV5-1 and TRBJ1-6; the match to TRBD1 covers 7 bases. Germline CDR1 is SGHRS and CDR2 is YFSETQ. Germline trimming cut 5 bases from V and 8 bases from J; bases unmatched to any gene: 7. This CDR3 comprises 14 residues. The CDR3, as DNA: TGCGCCAGCAGAACCGGAGACAGGGATTCACCCCTCCACTTT. This translates into CASRTGDRDSPLHF.

The chain carries TRBV9 and TRBJ1-6; 7 bases are a match to TRBD1. The germline CDR1 and CDR2 sequences are SGDLS and YYNGEE. The CDR3 is 16 residues long. V trimming: 4 bases; J trimming: 7 bases; junction bases outside the gene matches: 11. CDR3 in amino acids: CASSRGQTPNNSPLHF. The CDR3 nucleotides read TGTGCCAGCAGCCGGGGACAGACCCCTAACAATTCACCCCTCCACTTT.

The gene calls are TRBV5-1 and TRBJ2-2; 11 positions match TRBD1. CDR3 length: 15 residues. Per the germline V gene, CDR1 is SGHRS and CDR2 is YFSETQ. The ends lost 4 bases at V and 4 bases at J; junction bases unmatched: 3. The CDR3 is CASSPGTGGTGELFF. CDR3 coding DNA: TGCGCCAGCAGCCCCGGGACAGGGGGCACCGGGGAGCTGTTTTTT.

The genes are TRBV11-3 and TRBJ2-2; the D is unclear. V lost 5 bases to trimming and J lost 6 bases, with 7 bases between them. This CDR3 region has 12 residues. Germline V CDR1 and CDR2: SGHNT, YENEEA. The CDR3 coding sequence is TGTGCCAGCAGCCGAGTGGCCGGGGAGCTGTTTTTT. This sequence encodes CASSRVAGELFF. The whole variable domain, filled in from reference TRBV11-3 and TRBJ2-2, reads EAGVVQSPRYKIIEKKQPVAFWCNPISGHNTLYWYLQNLGQGPELLIRYENEEAVDDSQLPKDRFSAERLKGVDSTLKIQPAELGDSAVYLCASSRVAGELFFGEGSRLTVL.

The chain recombines TRBV29-1 with TRBJ2-1; possible D gene TRBD2, 6 bases. The germline V and J ends were trimmed by 3 bases and 10 bases, with 10 bases remaining between them. The CDR3 length is 11 residues. Germline CDR1 is SQVTM and CDR2 is ANQGSEA. CDR3 protein: CSVEGEDEQFF. Here the CDR3 DNA reads TGCAGCGTTGAGGGGGAGGACGAGCAGTTCTTC.